Sequencing of this TCR beta chain was carried out in a study of human T cells and chemical hapten exposure. Study context: A mostly female patient group had alopecia areata, totalis or universalis. Minor pooled library volume differences mainly drove per-sample TCR yield variation.

One entry per CDR3 protein results from TCRdb running MiXCR on the RACE reads. Among around 160,000 distinct CDR3 sequences, 14% were seen once, and the ten largest hold 1.5% to 2%. V was clipped by 6 bases and J by 6 bases, with 15 bases between them. This CDR3 contains 15 residues. Germline lookup yields CDR1 MNHEY and CDR2 SVGEGT. There are a few counts of this clonotype. The time point denotes: patch test 1, 2 weeks after DPC sensitization. Documented treatment: therapeutic diphenylcyclopropenone sensitization with weekly scalp DPC. Blood collection happened ahead of applying each patch test. Alopecia patients between 18 and 70 years old and suitable for DPC were used as donors.

Sequenced material: whole blood, taken in connection with sensitization to the hapten diphenylcyclopropenone (DPC). The chain has TRBV6-2 or TRBV6-3 and TRBJ1-6; D is possibly TRBD1 (5 bases). The origin of this receptor is a woman in her twenties or thirties with alopecia areata. Some clones in this sample may be carry-over from other donors' samples. DNA for the CDR3: TGTGCCAGCAGACCGCAGGGATCGGGTAATTCACCCCTCCACTTT. The encoded protein is CASRPQGSGNSPLHF.